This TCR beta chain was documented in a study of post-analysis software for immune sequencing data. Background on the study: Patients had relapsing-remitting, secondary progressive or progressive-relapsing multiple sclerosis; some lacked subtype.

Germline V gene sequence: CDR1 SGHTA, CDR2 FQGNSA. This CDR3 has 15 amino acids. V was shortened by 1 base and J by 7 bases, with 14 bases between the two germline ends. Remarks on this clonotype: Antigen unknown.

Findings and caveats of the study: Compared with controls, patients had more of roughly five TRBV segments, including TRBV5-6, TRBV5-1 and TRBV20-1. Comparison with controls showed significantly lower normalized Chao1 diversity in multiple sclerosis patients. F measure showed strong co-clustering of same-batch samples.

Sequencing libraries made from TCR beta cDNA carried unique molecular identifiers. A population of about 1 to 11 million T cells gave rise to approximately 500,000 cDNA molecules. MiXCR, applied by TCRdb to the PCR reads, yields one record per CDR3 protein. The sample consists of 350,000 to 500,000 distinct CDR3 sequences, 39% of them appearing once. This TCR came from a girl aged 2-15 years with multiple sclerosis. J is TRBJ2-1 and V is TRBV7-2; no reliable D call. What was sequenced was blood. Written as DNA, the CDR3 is TGTGCCAGCAGCTTAGGGATTGGTGCAGTAAATGAGCAGTTCTTC. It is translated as CASSLGIGAVNEQFF.